This TCR beta chain was captured in a study of T cell responses to AZD1222 COVID-19 vaccine. As for this clone: The antigen remains unidentified.

TCRdb's table, derived via immunoSEQ multiplex PCR, lists solely in-frame clones and lacks some. Found here are about 92,000 clones, more than 75% of them singletons; the top ten hold around a fifth. Looked up from germline, CDR1 is SEHNR and CDR2 is FQNEAQ (reference sequence). The CDR3 runs to 15 residues. V lost 0 bases and J lost 7, with 15 bases in between. Regarding the study as a whole: Among those given AZD1222, only six or seven were seropositive at baseline. An increase in Spike-specific TCR breadth and depth was observed after two AZD1222 doses. All repertoire sampling was performed exclusively after the peak T cell response.

The chain is built from TRBV7-9 and TRBJ1-2, with D unresolved. The clonotype was recovered from an adult in good health. The source was peripheral blood, collected on day 0 of AZD1222 vaccination. The CDR3 DNA reads TGTGCCAGCAGCTTAGCTGAATTAAGGTTCGCTGGCTACACCTTC. Its protein is CASSLAELRFAGYTF.